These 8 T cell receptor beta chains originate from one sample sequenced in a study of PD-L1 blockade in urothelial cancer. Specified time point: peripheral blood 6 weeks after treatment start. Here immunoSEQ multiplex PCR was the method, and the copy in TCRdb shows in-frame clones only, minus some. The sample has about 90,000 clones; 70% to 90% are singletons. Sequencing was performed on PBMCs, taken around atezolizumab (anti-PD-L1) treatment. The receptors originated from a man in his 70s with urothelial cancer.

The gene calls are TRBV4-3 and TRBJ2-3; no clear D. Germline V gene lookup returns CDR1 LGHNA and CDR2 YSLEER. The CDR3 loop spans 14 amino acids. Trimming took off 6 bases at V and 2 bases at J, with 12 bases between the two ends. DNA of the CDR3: TGCGCCAGCAGTCTCTCAGCGAACACAGATACGCAGTATTTT. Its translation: CASSLSANTDTQYF.

CDR3 coding DNA: TGTGCCAGTAGTATCCAAGGGGGAAGGGGCGGTGGCTACACCTTC. Translating it yields CASSIQGGRGGGYTF. The J gene is TRBJ1-2, the V gene TRBV19, with D maybe TRBD1 (6 bases). CDR1 LNHDA and CDR2 SQIVND come from the germline V gene (reference sequence). Trimming took off 3 bases at V and 7 bases at J, with 18 bases between the two ends. The CDR3 runs 15 residues.

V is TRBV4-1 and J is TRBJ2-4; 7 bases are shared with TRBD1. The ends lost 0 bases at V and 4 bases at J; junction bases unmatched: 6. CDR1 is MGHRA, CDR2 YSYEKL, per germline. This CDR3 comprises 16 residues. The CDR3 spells CASSQEGFRGKNIQYF. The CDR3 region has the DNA TGCGCCAGCAGCCAAGAAGGTTTCAGGGGGAAAAACATTCAGTACTTC.

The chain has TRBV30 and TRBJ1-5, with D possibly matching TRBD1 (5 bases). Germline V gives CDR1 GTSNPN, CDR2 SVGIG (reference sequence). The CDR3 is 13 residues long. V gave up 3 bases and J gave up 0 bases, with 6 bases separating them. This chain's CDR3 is CAWRQDSNQPQHF. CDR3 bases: TGTGCCTGGAGACAGGATAGCAATCAGCCCCAGCATTTT.

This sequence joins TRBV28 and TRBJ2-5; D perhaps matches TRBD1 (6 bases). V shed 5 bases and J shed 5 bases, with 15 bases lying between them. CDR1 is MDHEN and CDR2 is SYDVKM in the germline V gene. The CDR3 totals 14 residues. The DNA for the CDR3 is TGTGCCAGCAGTCCTGAGGGGGTTAAGGAGACCCAGTACTTC. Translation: CASSPEGVKETQYF.

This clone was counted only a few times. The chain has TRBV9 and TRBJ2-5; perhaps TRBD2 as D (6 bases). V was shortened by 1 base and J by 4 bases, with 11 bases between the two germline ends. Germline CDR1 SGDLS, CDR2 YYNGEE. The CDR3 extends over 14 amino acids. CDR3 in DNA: TGTGCCAGCAGCGTATTGTCGGAGGGAGAGACCCAGTACTTC. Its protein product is CASSVLSEGETQYF.

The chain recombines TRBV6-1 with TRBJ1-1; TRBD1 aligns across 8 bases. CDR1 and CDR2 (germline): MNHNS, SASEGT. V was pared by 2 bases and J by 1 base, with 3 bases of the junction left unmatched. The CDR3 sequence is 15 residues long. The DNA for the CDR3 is TGTGCCAGCAGTGAAACCGGGACAGGGAACACTGAAGCTTTCTTT. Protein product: CASSETGTGNTEAFF.

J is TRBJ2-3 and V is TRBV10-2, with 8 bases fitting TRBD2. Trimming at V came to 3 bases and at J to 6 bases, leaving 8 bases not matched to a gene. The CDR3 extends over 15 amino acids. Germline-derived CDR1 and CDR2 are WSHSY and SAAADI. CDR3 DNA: TGCGCCAGCAGTGACTCGGGAGGGCCCCCCGATACGCAGTATTTT. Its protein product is CASSDSGGPPDTQYF.